The next 32 T cell receptor beta chains were all read from a single sample in a study of blood T cell repertoires in COVID-19. Assay used: immunoSEQ multiplex PCR; TCRdb lists only in-frame clones, some missing. Of about 220,000 clones detected, roughly 85% appear once; the ten largest clones hold over 2%. The sequenced sample was peripheral blood. The receptors shown here come from a man aged 25-40 years who had recovered from COVID-19.

The gene calls are TRBV6-5 and TRBJ2-7; D remains ambiguous. The CDR3 runs to 13 residues. With 2 bases removed from V and 4 bases from J, the gap between germline ends came to 9 bases. Germline assignment: CDR1 MNHEY and CDR2 SVGAGI. CDR3 residues: CASSYTRLYEQYF. CDR3 in DNA: TGTGCCAGCAGTTACACCAGACTGTACGAGCAGTACTTC.

The chain has TRBV7-2 and TRBJ1-6, with 7 bases identical to TRBD1. The CDR3 contains 15 residues. CDR1 and CDR2 from the germline V gene are SGHTA and FQGNSA. V shed 4 bases, J shed 9 bases, and the junction held 9 bases outside the gene matches. CDR3 amino acids: CASSSNRGRGSPLHF. The CDR3 DNA reads TGTGCCAGCAGCTCCAACAGGGGTCGAGGTTCACCCCTCCACTTT.

The chain uses TRBV7-2 and TRBJ2-5; tentative D call: TRBD2 (6 bases). The CDR3 consists of 15 residues. The ends were cut back, 5 bases at V and 5 bases at J, with 18 bases in the middle. Germline CDR1 and CDR2: SGHTA and FQGNSA. The CDR3 DNA follows: TGTGCCAGCAGCCCTAGGACTACCTTCCGGGAGACCCAGTACTTC. Protein: CASSPRTTFRETQYF.

V usage is TRBV3-1 (or the pseudogene TRBV3-2) and J usage is TRBJ1-3; D perhaps matches TRBD1 (6 bases). V was pared by 5 bases and J by 0 bases, with 8 bases between. The CDR3 covers 14 residues. Germline CDR1 and CDR2: LGHDT and YNNKEL (reference sequence). CDR3 nucleotides: TGTGCCAGCAGCAGGGACATCTCTGGAAACACCATATATTTT. Protein sequence: CASSRDISGNTIYF.

The genes are TRBV10-3 and TRBJ2-1, with D perhaps TRBD1 (6 bases). V was shortened by 5 bases and J by 6 bases, with 11 bases between the two germline ends. The V gene's germline CDR1 is ENHRY and CDR2 SYGVKD. The CDR3 has 13 amino acids. The CDR3 reads CAISPGHPNEQFF. The CDR3 DNA reads TGTGCCATCAGTCCGGGACACCCCAATGAGCAGTTCTTC.

This clone occurred a few times. The chain is built from TRBV6-2 or TRBV6-3 and TRBJ2-2; D might be TRBD2 (6 bases). V was shortened by 5 bases and J by 1 base, with 11 bases between the two germline ends. This CDR3 is built from 15 residues. The germline V gene encodes CDR1 MNHEY and CDR2 SVGEGT. The CDR3 protein is CASSRTGRNTGELFF. The CDR3 DNA is TGTGCCAGCAGTCGGACCGGGAGGAACACCGGGGAGCTGTTTTTT.

This chain links TRBV5-4 with TRBJ1-2; 8 nucleotides align to TRBD1. The germline gives CDR1 SGHNT, CDR2 YYREEE (reference sequence). The V and J ends lost 0 bases and 8 bases, in that order; junction bases with no gene match: 0. The CDR3 is 12 amino acids. The CDR3 nucleotides are TGTGCCAGCAGCTTGGGACAGGGGGGCTACACCTTC. This translates into CASSLGQGGYTF.

This chain connects TRBV6-5 to TRBJ2-7; D gene uncertain. Germline V lookup: CDR1 MNHEY, CDR2 SVGAGI. CDR3 length equals 13 residues. V gave up 8 bases and J gave up 6 bases, with 17 bases separating them. Written as DNA, the CDR3 is TGTGCCAGCGGAGTGATCCTACTACGCGAGCAGTACTTC. Amino acid sequence: CASGVILLREQYF.

This sequence joins TRBV21-1 and TRBJ2-3; whether TRBD1, the table's D call, matches the DNA was not checked. TRBV21-1 is termed a pseudogene. This CDR3 spans 16 amino acids. CDR3 residues: CASSKRAGLGTDTQYF. The CDR3 DNA is TGTGCCAGCAGCAAACGAGCAGGGCTGGGGACAGATACGCAGTATTTT.

The genes are TRBV27 and TRBJ1-6; 9 bases are shared with TRBD1. The J segment lost 7 bases and the V segment lost 6 bases, leaving 4 bases of the junction unmatched. Germline values: CDR1 MNHEY, CDR2 SMNVEV (reference sequence). CDR3 length equals 14 residues. CDR3 nucleotides: TGTGCCAGCAGACCCGGACAGGGGAATTCACCCCTCCACTTT. Amino acids: CASRPGQGNSPLHF.

In this sample, this clone turned up a few times. This sequence joins TRBV19 and TRBJ1-5; TRBD1 might be the D (6 bases). The ends were cut back, 7 bases at V and 5 bases at J, with 18 bases in the middle. The CDR3 consists of 15 residues. Germline V lookup: CDR1 LNHDA, CDR2 SQIVND (reference sequence). CDR3 region: CASIPGTTSDQPQHF. The CDR3 DNA follows: TGTGCCAGTATCCCGGGGACAACCTCAGATCAGCCCCAGCATTTT.

The V gene is TRBV10-3, the J gene TRBJ2-2; D is unresolved. CDR3 size: 16 residues. Looked up from germline, CDR1 is ENHRY and CDR2 is SYGVKD. V was trimmed by 0 bases and J by 1 base, leaving 9 bases between them. As DNA, the CDR3 is TGTGCCATCAGTGAGTCGGGTAGACTGAACACCGGGGAGCTGTTTTTT. This gives the protein CAISESGRLNTGELFF.

This rearrangement joins TRBV3-1 (or the pseudogene TRBV3-2) to TRBJ1-3; 7 bases map to TRBD1. Per germline, CDR1 LGHDT and CDR2 YNNKEL (reference sequence). Losses at the gene ends were 3 bases for V and 6 bases for J; bases not matched to a gene: 2. The CDR3 is 13 amino acids. The CDR3 DNA is TGTGCCAGCAGCCACAGGGGGAAAAACACCATATATTTT. This gives the protein CASSHRGKNTIYF.

This chain uses TRBV6-5 with TRBJ1-1; D possibly corresponds to TRBD1 (5 bases). The CDR3 runs 12 residues. V lost 4 bases and J lost 10, with 13 bases in between. Germline V gene sequence: CDR1 MNHEY, CDR2 SVGAGI. CDR3: CASSFLGGGAFF. CDR3 DNA sequence: TGTGCCAGCAGTTTCCTGGGGGGGGGAGCTTTCTTT.

This chain joins TRBV27 and TRBJ2-3; 7 bases are shared with TRBD1. J was trimmed by 6 bases and V by 7 bases; bases with no gene match: 7. CDR1 MNHEY and CDR2 SMNVEV come from the germline V gene (reference sequence). CDR3 length: 13 amino acids. Here the CDR3 DNA reads TGTGCCAGCAACGACAGGGCCCTGGATACGCAGTATTTT. It is translated as CASNDRALDTQYF.

The chain carries TRBV5-4 and TRBJ1-1; possibly TRBD1 for D (6 bases). Germline V gives CDR1 SGHNT, CDR2 YYREEE (reference sequence). The CDR3 loop spans 14 amino acids. Trimming left V 2 bases short and J 0 bases short, with 8 bases between. The CDR3 sequence is CASSFTGLNTEAFF. CDR3 in DNA: TGTGCCAGCAGCTTTACAGGGCTGAACACTGAAGCTTTCTTT.

The chain is built from TRBV18 and TRBJ2-3, with 11 bases identical to TRBD1. The CDR3 length is 15 residues. V lost 3 bases, J lost 5 bases, and 4 bases stayed unmatched. The germline V gene encodes CDR1 KGHSH and CDR2 LQKENI. As DNA, the CDR3 is TGTGCCAGCTCACCGGGACAGGGGGGCGGAGATACGCAGTATTTT. This translates into CASSPGQGGGDTQYF.

The chain couples TRBV5-1 to TRBJ1-4; TRBD1 aligns across 11 bases. The CDR3 has 18 residues. The ends lost 7 bases at V and 6 bases at J; junction bases unmatched: 17. CDR1 and CDR2 from the germline V gene are SGHRS and YFSETQ. As DNA, the CDR3 is TGCGCCAGCGGAGCCGGACAGGGGGCGCGGGTGGTCGATGAAAAACTGTTTTTT. Its translation: CASGAGQGARVVDEKLFF.

This chain uses TRBV3-1 (or the pseudogene TRBV3-2) with TRBJ1-1; D is unresolved. V was cut by 4 bases and J by 8 bases, with 26 bases left in between. CDR1 LGHDT and CDR2 YNNKEL come from the germline V gene (reference sequence). The CDR3 is 17 amino acids. CDR3 in DNA: TGTGCCAGCAGCCTGTCCGGGAGGACGTCGTTGGAGGGAGAAGCTTTCTTT. It translates to CASSLSGRTSLEGEAFF.

This clone was found once. The sample has other DNA sequences that encode this CDR3 too. The CDR3 DNA is TGTGCCAGCTCACGGACAGGAAACACTGAAGCTTTCTTT. This gives the protein CASSRTGNTEAFF. V and J are TRBV18 and TRBJ1-1, with 7 bases lining up with TRBD1. J lost 2 bases, V lost 4 bases, and 1 base had no gene match. Germline CDR1 and CDR2: KGHSH and LQKENI. The CDR3 is 13 amino acids.

V and J are TRBV7-6 and TRBJ1-3; D is ambiguous. The CDR3 is 16 residues long. Trimming cost V 1 base and J 0 bases, with 10 bases left between them. Germline V gene lookup returns CDR1 SGHVS and CDR2 FNYEAQ. CDR3 region: CASSLVALSSGNTIYF. Here the CDR3 DNA reads TGTGCCAGCAGCTTAGTTGCACTGAGCTCTGGAAACACCATATATTTT.

This chain uses TRBV7-9 with TRBJ2-3, with TRBD2 as a possible D gene (6 bases). Trimming left V 7 bases short and J 2 bases short, with 13 bases between. Germline V lookup: CDR1 SEHNR, CDR2 FQNEAQ (reference sequence). The CDR3 extends over 14 amino acids. CDR3 in DNA: TGTGCCAGCACGCCCCGGGGGTCCACAGATACGCAGTATTTT. As protein: CASTPRGSTDTQYF.

The V call is TRBV5-8, the J call TRBJ1-5, with D hard to call. With 0 bases removed from V and 4 bases from J, the gap between germline ends came to 11 bases. This CDR3 region has 15 residues. Germline CDR1 reads SGHTS; CDR2 reads YDEGEE. The CDR3 DNA follows: TGTGCCAGCAGCTTGGACCTGGTGAGGAATCAGCCCCAGCATTTT. Encoded protein: CASSLDLVRNQPQHF.

V gene TRBV4-2 combines with J gene TRBJ1-4; a possible D gene is TRBD1 (5 bases). V was shortened by 0 bases and J by 0 bases, with 20 bases between the two germline ends. Germline values: CDR1 LGHNA, CDR2 YNFKEQ. This CDR3 spans 20 amino acids. The CDR3 DNA reads TGTGCCAGCAGCCAAGATCGAATAGTAAGGGGCTCCGCAACTAATGAAAAACTGTTTTTT. Residues: CASSQDRIVRGSATNEKLFF.

V usage is TRBV7-9 and J usage is TRBJ1-2; D is unresolved. Germline CDR1 and CDR2: SEHNR and FQNEAQ (reference sequence). CDR3 size: 13 residues. Trimming removed 7 bases at V and 4 bases at J, with 13 bases between. CDR3 in amino acids: CASTLRDAYGYTF. DNA of the CDR3: TGTGCCAGCACCCTCCGGGATGCCTATGGCTACACCTTC.

This clone was seen only a few times. This chain uses TRBV6-2 or TRBV6-3 with TRBJ2-4, with TRBD2 as a possible D gene (5 bases). This CDR3 has 15 residues. Trimming took 3 bases from V and 3 from J, leaving 12 bases between them. The germline V gene encodes CDR1 MNHEY and CDR2 SVGEGT. This chain's CDR3 is CASSYREYGKNIQYF. CDR3 nucleotides: TGTGCCAGCAGTTATCGGGAATACGGCAAAAACATTCAGTACTTC.

This clone was detected only a few times. The chain recombines TRBV5-6 with TRBJ2-1, with 8 bases matching TRBD1. The V gene's germline CDR1 is SGHDT and CDR2 YYEEEE. The J segment lost 2 bases and the V segment lost 2 bases, leaving 3 bases of the junction unmatched. The CDR3 totals 15 residues. CDR3 nucleotides: TGTGCCAGCAGCTTCCCGACAGGGGCCTACAATGAGCAGTTCTTC. Protein: CASSFPTGAYNEQFF.

This clone has just a few counts. The chain combines TRBV5-1 with TRBJ1-3, with TRBD1 as a possible D gene (5 bases). Germline-derived CDR1 and CDR2 are SGHRS and YFSETQ. V lost 0 bases and J lost 0, with 10 bases in between. The CDR3 is 16 amino acids. The CDR3 DNA is TGCGCCAGCAGCTTGGAGGGGATCTACTCTGGAAACACCATATATTTT. This sequence encodes CASSLEGIYSGNTIYF.

V usage is TRBV7-2 and J usage is TRBJ2-2; 9 bases fit TRBD2. V trimming: 7 bases; J trimming: 6 bases; junction bases outside the gene matches: 15. CDR3 size: 17 residues. CDR1 is SGHTA and CDR2 is FQGNSA in the germline V gene. The chain's CDR3 is CASNVAGGPWVAGELFF. As DNA, the CDR3 is TGTGCCAGCAATGTGGCGGGGGGGCCGTGGGTAGCCGGGGAGCTGTTTTTT.

The chain combines TRBV5-5 with TRBJ1-4, with unresolved D. The CDR3 consists of 15 residues. V gave up 1 base and J gave up 2 bases, with 9 bases separating them. CDR1 is SGHKS, CDR2 YYEKEE, per germline (reference sequence). The CDR3: CASSLIGSTNEKLFF. CDR3 bases: TGTGCCAGCAGCTTGATCGGGAGTACTAATGAAAAACTGTTTTTT.

The rearrangement links TRBV28 to TRBJ2-7, with 9 bases identical to TRBD1. Germline lookup yields CDR1 MDHEN and CDR2 SYDVKM. V was clipped by 4 bases and J by 0 bases; unmatched bases: 7. CDR3 length: 16 amino acids. CDR3 in DNA: TGTGCCAGCAGTTCAACCGGGACAGGGCCCTCCTACGAGCAGTACTTC. Translated: CASSSTGTGPSYEQYF.

The rearrangement links TRBV18 to TRBJ1-3; 7 bases are a match to TRBD1. Unmatched junction bases numbered 2, after V lost 3 bases and J lost 0 bases. The V gene's germline CDR1 is KGHSH and CDR2 LQKENI. There are 15 residues in the CDR3. The CDR3 nucleotides read TGTGCCAGCTCACCGGACAGGAGCTCTGGAAACACCATATATTTT. This sequence encodes CASSPDRSSGNTIYF.